A single sample is the source of the 13 T cell receptor beta chains below, sequenced in a study of CD8 T cells in Susac syndrome. A quantity of about 0.45 to 1 ug RNA underwent reverse transcription using random hexamers. Using its own MiXCR run on the immunoSEQ multiplex PCR reads, TCRdb lists one record per CDR3 protein. The table has 130,000 to 150,000 distinct CDR3 sequences, 90% to 96% seen once. The specimen was CD4+ T cells from PBMCs. The source of these receptors is a human donor with Susac syndrome.

The chain couples TRBV6-6 to TRBJ1-1; 8 positions agree with TRBD1. With 2 bases clipped from V and 4 bases from J, the junction kept 3 bases outside the gene matches. This CDR3 is 14 amino acids long. From germline, CDR1 is MNHNY and CDR2 SVGAGI (reference sequence). The CDR3 bases are TGTGCCAGCAGTTACGACAGGGGTATCACTGAAGCTTTCTTT. This codes for CASSYDRGITEAFF.

This clonotype showed up just once. This chain joins TRBV5-4 and TRBJ2-2, with D possibly being TRBD1 or TRBD2 (5 bases each). Germline V CDR1 and CDR2: SGHNT, YYREEE (reference sequence). V was shortened by 4 bases and J by 1 base, with 8 bases between the two germline ends. This CDR3 is 14 amino acids long. CDR3 sequence reads: CASSTGQNTGELFF. The DNA for the CDR3 is TGTGCCAGCAGCACGGGGCAGAACACCGGGGAGCTGTTTTTT.

In DNA form, the CDR3 reads TGTGCCAGCAGCCCGGGGACACACGAAGAGACCCAGTACTTC. As protein: CASSPGTHEETQYF. The rearrangement links TRBV5-6 to TRBJ2-5, with D perhaps TRBD1 (6 bases). The CDR3 length is 14 residues. The germline CDR1 and CDR2 sequences are SGHDT and YYEEEE. V lost 4 bases to trimming and J lost 3 bases, with 13 bases between them.

CDR3 nucleotide sequence: TGCGCCAGCAGCTCCGGGACAGAGGATGGCTACACCTTC. Amino acid sequence: CASSSGTEDGYTF. The chain is built from TRBV5-1 and TRBJ1-2; 7 bases match TRBD1. CDR1 and CDR2 (germline): SGHRS, YFSETQ. This CDR3 is built from 13 residues. With V trimmed by 3 bases and J by 6 bases, 5 bases remained unmatched. Full variable domain (remainder filled in from reference TRBV5-1 and TRBJ1-2): KAGVTQTPRYLIKTRGQQVTLSCSPISGHRSVSWYQQTPGQGLQFLFEYFSETQRNKGNFPGRFSGRQFSNSRSEMNVSTLELGDSALYLCASSSGTEDGYTFGSGTRLTVV.

The V call is TRBV20-1, the J call TRBJ2-3, with D maybe TRBD2 (5 bases). From germline, CDR1 is DFQATT and CDR2 SNEGSKA (reference sequence). Between the trimmed V and J ends, which lost 1 base and 0 bases, there was a span of 8 bases. The CDR3 has 14 residues. The CDR3 DNA is TGCAGTGCTAGAGCGGGAAGTAGCACAGATACGCAGTATTTT. Protein product: CSARAGSSTDTQYF.

This chain joins TRBV3-1 and TRBJ2-7; 7 bases align to TRBD1. The J segment lost 4 bases and the V segment lost 1 base, leaving 7 bases of the junction unmatched. Germline V gives CDR1 LGHDT, CDR2 YNNKEL (reference sequence). The CDR3 is made up of 15 amino acids. In nucleotides, the CDR3 is TGTGCCAGCAGCCAAGGACAGGGCGAAGGGTACGAGCAGTACTTC. This gives the protein CASSQGQGEGYEQYF.

V is TRBV15 and J is TRBJ2-1; D unresolved. V shed 0 bases and J shed 9 bases, with 6 bases lying between them. CDR1 LNHNV and CDR2 YYDKDF come from the germline V gene (reference sequence). The CDR3 spans 12 residues. In nucleotides, the CDR3 is TGTGCCACCAGCAGAGAGCTGCCTGAGCAGTTCTTC. This codes for CATSRELPEQFF.

This sequence joins TRBV20-1 and TRBJ2-7; 8 bases fit TRBD2. This CDR3 has 13 residues. V shed 4 bases and J 12 bases; nucleotides not matched to a gene: 14. Germline-derived CDR1 and CDR2 are DFQATT and SNEGSKA (reference sequence). The DNA for the CDR3 is TGCAGTGCTATACTAGCGGAACCCACCGCGCGGTACTTC. Translation gives CSAILAEPTARYF.

This chain joins TRBV29-1 and TRBJ1-4; TRBD1 matches at 7 bases. CDR1 is SQVTM, CDR2 ANQGSEA, per germline. The CDR3 covers 13 residues. V trimming: 5 bases; J trimming: 4 bases; junction bases outside the gene matches: 4. CDR3: CSVKGTVNEKLFF. In nucleotides, the CDR3 is TGCAGCGTTAAGGGGACAGTTAATGAAAAACTGTTTTTT.

The V and J genes are TRBV10-3 and TRBJ2-1; weak D call: TRBD2 (6 bases). The CDR3 extends over 15 amino acids. V lost 6 bases to trimming and J lost 4 bases, with 16 bases between them. Germline CDR1 reads ENHRY; CDR2 reads SYGVKD. This CDR3 reads CAIRLGASEYNEQFF. DNA for the CDR3: TGTGCCATCAGGCTTGGGGCTAGCGAGTACAATGAGCAGTTCTTC.

This chain uses TRBV29-1 with TRBJ2-7; a possible D gene is TRBD2 (5 bases). From germline, CDR1 is SQVTM and CDR2 ANQGSEA. V lost 6 bases and J lost 2, with 11 bases in between. There are 12 residues in the CDR3. CDR3 DNA: TGCAGCGTAGCGGTTCCGACCTACGAGCAGTACTTC. Its translation is CSVAVPTYEQYF.

V usage is TRBV28 and J usage is TRBJ2-7, with unresolved D. Deletions cut 4 bases from V and 3 bases from J, with 7 bases between. The CDR3 runs 12 residues. Germline-derived CDR1 and CDR2 are MDHEN and SYDVKM. DNA of the CDR3: TGTGCCAGCAGTTCGGCACGCTACGAGCAGTACTTC. It yields the protein CASSSARYEQYF.

As to this clonotype: Mismatch with germline at one junction end may stem from a read error. The chain has TRBV7-9 and TRBJ2-3, with D perhaps TRBD1 or TRBD2 (6 bases each). The CDR3 covers 9 residues. The germline V gene has CDR1 SEHNR and CDR2 FQNEAQ (reference sequence). This CDR3 is CASSLEGDF. CDR3 nucleotide sequence: TGTGCCAGCAGCTTGGAGGGGGATTTT.